A selection of T cell receptor beta chains follows, all from one sample in a study of T cells in Graves' hyperthyroidism and ophthalmopathy. TCRdb re-analysed the multiplex PCR reads in MiXCR, keeping a single row per CDR3 protein. The sample yields 600,000 to 850,000 distinct CDR3 sequences, approximately 18% seen once. Source material: blood. These receptors were taken from a woman between 45 and 65 years old with Graves' hyperthyroidism that later progressed to Graves' ophthalmopathy. CDR3s include the opening cysteine and the closing phenylalanine or tryptophan. D genes are given only for firm matches. The listing skips clone size in some rows; elsewhere it reads once, few, many or a size class.

v_call,j_call,clone_size,d_call,cdr3_nt,cdr3_aa
TRBV2,TRBJ2-1,few,TRBD1,TGTGCCAGCAGTGAGGACAGGGGCGCTCTCGATGAGCAGTTCTTC,CASSEDRGALDEQFF
TRBV7-8,TRBJ1-1,few,TRBD1,TGTGCCTGCACGGGACAGGGGAACACTGAAGCTTTCTTT,CACTGQGNTEAFF
TRBV3-1,TRBJ1-2,many,-,TGTGCCAGCAGCCAGGTCACGACGGCGAACTATGGCTACACCTTC,CASSQVTTANYGYTF
TRBV3-1,TRBJ2-1,few,-,TGTGCCAGCAGCCAAGACCCTCGCACGGTTTTCGATGAGCAGTTCTTC,CASSQDPRTVFDEQFF
TRBV4-1,TRBJ1-5,-,TRBD1,TGCGCCAGCAGCCACGAGGGGCAGGGGGCGGTGCCCCAGCATTTT,CASSHEGQGAVPQHF
TRBV5-4,TRBJ1-1,-,TRBD1,TGTGCCAGCACCAGCCGAGGACAGGGGAACACTGAAGCTTTCTTT,CASTSRGQGNTEAFF
TRBV20-1,TRBJ2-1,many,TRBD2,TGCAGTGCTTCTAGCGGGGGCTCCTACAATGAGCAGTTCTTC,CSASSGGSYNEQFF
TRBV5-1,TRBJ2-7,few,TRBD1,TGCGCCAGCAGCTTGGCCCCGGGACAGGGACTCTACGAGCAGTACTTC,CASSLAPGQGLYEQYF
TRBV7-6,TRBJ1-1,many,-,TGTGCCAGCAGCTTAGCAGGACAGCTTCCCATCATGAACACTGAAGCTTTCTTT,CASSLAGQLPIMNTEAFF
TRBV7-3,TRBJ2-1,-,TRBD2,TGTGCCAGCAGCTTAGGTTTCGGGACTAGCGGCAAAGGGGAGCAGTTCTTC,CASSLGFGTSGKGEQFF
TRBV15,TRBJ1-2,many,-,TGTGCCACCAGCACAGGTGGGATTGGCTACACCTTC,CATSTGGIGYTF
TRBV20-1,TRBJ1-6,many,-,TGCAGTGCTAGTCATTTCGGGGAGTCCGATTCACCCCTCCACTTT,CSASHFGESDSPLHF
TRBV3-1,TRBJ2-1,many,TRBD2,TGTGCCAGCAGCCAAGTCGGACTAGCGGGGGGTGAGCAGTTCTTC,CASSQVGLAGGEQFF
TRBV9,TRBJ2-2,-,TRBD2,TGTGCCAGCAGCGTCACGAGCGGGGGGGCCCGAACCGGGGAGCTGTTTTTT,CASSVTSGGARTGELFF
TRBV3-1,TRBJ1-2,many,-,TGTGCCAGCAGCCAAGGGATCACAGAGAACTATGGCTACACCTTC,CASSQGITENYGYTF
TRBV7-3,TRBJ2-2,many,TRBD1,TGTGCCAGCAGCGCGACAGGGGCAAACACCGGGGAGCTGTTTTTT,CASSATGANTGELFF
TRBV19,TRBJ2-3,few,-,TGTGCCAGTAGTATAGAGGTGAGCCGTAGCCCTACAGATACGCAGTATTTT,CASSIEVSRSPTDTQYF
TRBV6-6,TRBJ1-2,many,-,TGTGCCAGCAGTTACTCGCGGGACACCCTTTTCTATGGCTACACCTTC,CASSYSRDTLFYGYTF
TRBV7-9,TRBJ2-1,many,TRBD1,TGTGCCAGCATAGCCGGGACAGGTTCCTACAATGAGCAGTTCTTC,CASIAGTGSYNEQFF
TRBV11-3,TRBJ2-5,many,-,TGTGCCAGCAGCTCGGGGACCGCACCCGGTGGGACCCAGTACTTC,CASSSGTAPGGTQYF
TRBV7-6,TRBJ1-5,few,TRBD1,TGTGCCAGCAGCCCCTCGGGACAGGATAATCAGCCCCAGCATTTT,CASSPSGQDNQPQHF
TRBV5-1,TRBJ2-3,many,-,TGCGCCAGCAGGGCGGGTCTAGTCACAGATACGCAGTATTTT,CASRAGLVTDTQYF
TRBV5-6,TRBJ2-3,many,-,TGTGCCAGCAACGGTGGAGATACGCAGTATTTT,CASNGGDTQYF
TRBV9,TRBJ2-5,many,-,TGTGCCAGCAGCGTAGGCACCCCGGAGACCCAGTACTTC,CASSVGTPETQYF
TRBV6-1,TRBJ1-4,-,-,TGTGCCAGCAGACGGGGACGGTCAACTAATGAAAAACTGTTTTTT,CASRRGRSTNEKLFF
TRBV30,TRBJ1-2,many,TRBD1,TGTGCCTCCCCGGGACAGGGATATGGCTACACCTTC,CASPGQGYGYTF
TRBV7-2,TRBJ2-1,-,-,TGTGCCAGCACGGGACCACCGCTTCACAATGAGCAGTTCTTC,CASTGPPLHNEQFF